This T cell receptor beta chain was profiled in a study of CD4 T cells in relation to SARS-CoV-2 and coronaviruses. Naive and memory CD4+ T cell DNA was deep-sequenced without culture. The assay was immunoSEQ multiplex PCR, and TCRdb's table has in-frame clones only and misses some. The table lists 65,000 or so clones, 75% to 90% of them singletons. Germline V lookup: CDR1 LGHNA, CDR2 YNFKEQ. V trimming: 1 base; J trimming: 0 bases; junction bases outside the gene matches: 3. The CDR3 is 16 residues long. Unexposed donor CD4+ T cells date from 2011-2018, before the COVID-19 pandemic. The sample taken for sequencing was memory CD4+ T cells from PBMCs. This TCR was recovered from a human donor in good health. V is TRBV4-2 and J is TRBJ2-7, with 10 bases matching TRBD2. CDR3 coding DNA: TGTGCCAGCAGCCAAGCGCTAGCGGGGGCCTCCTACGAGCAGTACTTC. This gives the protein CASSQALAGASYEQYF.